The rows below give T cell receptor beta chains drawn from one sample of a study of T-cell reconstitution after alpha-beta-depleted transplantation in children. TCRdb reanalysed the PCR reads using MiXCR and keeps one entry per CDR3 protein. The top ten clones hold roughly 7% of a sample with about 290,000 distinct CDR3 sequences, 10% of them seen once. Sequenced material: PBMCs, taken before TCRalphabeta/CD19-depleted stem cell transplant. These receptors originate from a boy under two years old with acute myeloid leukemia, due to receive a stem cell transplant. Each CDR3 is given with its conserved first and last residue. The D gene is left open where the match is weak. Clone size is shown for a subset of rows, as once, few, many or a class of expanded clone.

CSARVAGSNTEAFF	TGCAGTGCTAGAGTCGCAGGGTCGAACACTGAAGCTTTCTTT	14	TRBV20-1	TRBJ1-1	-	-
CASSEVSGGTQYF	TGTGCCAGCAGTGAAGTTTCAGGGGGGACCCAGTACTTC	13	TRBV2	TRBJ2-5	TRBD1	-
CASWGLLNTEAFF	TGTGCCAGCTGGGGACTCTTAAACACTGAAGCTTTCTTT	13	TRBV18	TRBJ1-1	-	-
CASSLIEVDEQYF	TGTGCCAGCAGCTTAATTGAAGTGGACGAGCAGTACTTC	13	TRBV7-9	TRBJ2-7	-	many
CASSAGGPPFYEQYF	TGCGCCAGCTCCGCAGGGGGCCCCCCTTTCTACGAGCAGTACTTC	15	TRBV4-1	TRBJ2-7	TRBD1	-
CSVGRVDTGELFF	TGCAGCGTTGGCAGGGTAGACACCGGGGAGCTGTTTTTT	13	TRBV29-1	TRBJ2-2	-	many
CASSAGSEQYF	TGTGCCAGCAGCGCAGGGTCCGAGCAGTACTTC	11	TRBV9	TRBJ2-7	-	few
CASSLAGAGNQPQHF	TGCGCCAGCAGCTTGGCAGGGGCTGGTAATCAGCCCCAGCATTTT	15	TRBV5-1	TRBJ1-5	-	many
CASSVSQGYWEETQYF	TGCGCCAGCAGCGTATCACAGGGGTACTGGGAAGAGACCCAGTACTTC	16	TRBV5-1	TRBJ2-5	TRBD1	many
CTISFDTGLPLLAKNIQYF	TGTACCATCAGTTTCGATACAGGGCTTCCCTTACTAGCCAAAAACATTCAGTACTTC	19	TRBV10-3	TRBJ2-4	-	-
CASRESNYGYTF	TGCGCCAGCAGGGAGAGTAACTATGGCTACACCTTC	12	TRBV5-1	TRBJ1-2	-	few
CAISPAGTSGTQTQYF	TGTGCCATCAGTCCAGCCGGGACTAGCGGGACCCAGACCCAGTACTTC	16	TRBV10-3	TRBJ2-5	TRBD2	many
CASSVAGTYGSYNEQFF	TGTGCCAGCAGCGTAGCTGGGACATACGGATCCTACAATGAGCAGTTCTTC	17	TRBV9	TRBJ2-1	-	many
CSVRGTSGPSSGANVLTF	TGCAGCGTCCGAGGGACTAGCGGGCCAAGCTCTGGGGCCAACGTCCTGACTTTC	18	TRBV29-1	TRBJ2-6	TRBD2	many
CAIRAGGADKNIQYF	TGTGCCATCAGAGCAGGGGGCGCGGACAAAAACATTCAGTACTTC	15	TRBV10-3	TRBJ2-4	TRBD1	-
CASSPAAGKVYNEQFF	TGTGCCAGCAGTCCCGCAGCGGGAAAGGTCTACAATGAGCAGTTCTTC	16	TRBV27	TRBJ2-1	TRBD2	many
CSARGQVSYEQYF	TGCAGTGCTAGAGGACAGGTGTCCTACGAGCAGTACTTC	13	TRBV20-1	TRBJ2-7	-	many
CASSGWTSGRSYNEQFF	TGTGCCAGCAGTGGTTGGACTAGCGGGAGATCCTACAATGAGCAGTTCTTC	17	TRBV27	TRBJ2-1	TRBD2	many
CASSPSTSGGVLAKNIQYF	TGTGCCAGCAGCCCCTCGACTAGCGGGGGGGTGTTAGCCAAAAACATTCAGTACTTC	19	TRBV12-3/TRBV12-4	TRBJ2-4	TRBD2	-
CASSLVLIPGAYNSPLHF	TGTGCCAGCAGCTTAGTGTTAATTCCGGGCGCTTATAATTCACCCCTCCACTTT	18	TRBV7-2	TRBJ1-6	-	many
CASSYRQTKNIQYF	TGTGCCAGCAGCTATCGACAGACAAAAAACATTCAGTACTTC	14	TRBV7-2	TRBJ2-4	-	many
CSVETSGGTDTQYF	TGCAGCGTTGAGACATCAGGTGGCACAGATACGCAGTATTTT	14	TRBV29-1	TRBJ2-3	-	many